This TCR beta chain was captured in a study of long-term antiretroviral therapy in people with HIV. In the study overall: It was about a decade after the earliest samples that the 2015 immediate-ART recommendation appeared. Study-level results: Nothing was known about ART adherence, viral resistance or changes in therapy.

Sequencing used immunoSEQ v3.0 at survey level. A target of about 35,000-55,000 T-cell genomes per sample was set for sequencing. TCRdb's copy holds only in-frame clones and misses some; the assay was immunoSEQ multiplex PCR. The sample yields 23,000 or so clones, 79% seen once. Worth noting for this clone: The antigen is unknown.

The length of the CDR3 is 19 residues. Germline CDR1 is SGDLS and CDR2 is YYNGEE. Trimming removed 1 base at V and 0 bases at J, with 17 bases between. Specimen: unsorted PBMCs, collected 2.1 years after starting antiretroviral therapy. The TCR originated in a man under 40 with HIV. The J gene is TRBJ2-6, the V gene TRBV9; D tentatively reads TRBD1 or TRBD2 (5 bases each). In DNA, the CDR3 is TGTGCCAGCAGCGTATCCGTGAGGGGAATGAGCTCTGGGGCCAACGTCCTGACTTTC. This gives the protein CASSVSVRGMSSGANVLTF.